This TCR beta chain was retrieved from a study of blood T cells in healthy people across ages. Findings of the study overall: Changes in expanded clonotypes were possibly confounded, as the CMV status of donors was unknown. Naive T cell percentage showed a strong correlation with the diversity of TCR beta.

V lost 5 bases, J lost 3 bases, and 10 bases stayed unmatched. CDR1 and CDR2 (germline): SEHNR, FQNEAQ (reference sequence). The CDR3 is 17 amino acids. Alongside a J-beta primer mix, a sample-barcoded 5' primer served in a second PCR lasting about 7 to 12 cycles. Each CDR3 protein gets one entry after TCRdb re-called the 5' RACE reads with MiXCR. The table records about 1.6 million distinct CDR3 sequences, about 31% of them present only once. This clonotype was recorded a few times. Antigen specificity is unknown. The rearrangement links TRBV7-9 to TRBJ2-5, with 12 bases identical to TRBD2. The sample taken for sequencing was blood. The receptor was isolated from a woman under 40 in good health. The CDR3 is CASSRGTSGGTKETQYF. The CDR3 region has the DNA TGTGCCAGCAGCCGGGGAACTAGCGGGGGGACTAAAGAGACCCAGTACTTC.